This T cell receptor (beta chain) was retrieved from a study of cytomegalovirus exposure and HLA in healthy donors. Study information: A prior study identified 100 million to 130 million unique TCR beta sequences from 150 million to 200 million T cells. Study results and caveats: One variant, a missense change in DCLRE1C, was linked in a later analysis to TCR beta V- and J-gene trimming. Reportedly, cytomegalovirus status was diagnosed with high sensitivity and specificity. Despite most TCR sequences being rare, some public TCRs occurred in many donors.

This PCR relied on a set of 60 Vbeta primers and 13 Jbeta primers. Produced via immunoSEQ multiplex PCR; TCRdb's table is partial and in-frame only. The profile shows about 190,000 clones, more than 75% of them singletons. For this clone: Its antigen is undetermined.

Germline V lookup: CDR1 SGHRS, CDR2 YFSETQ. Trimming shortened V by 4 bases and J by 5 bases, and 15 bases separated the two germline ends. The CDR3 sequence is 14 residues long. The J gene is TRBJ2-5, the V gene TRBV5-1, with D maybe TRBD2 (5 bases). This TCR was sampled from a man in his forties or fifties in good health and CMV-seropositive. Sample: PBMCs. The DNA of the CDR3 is TGCGCCAGCAGCATGGGAGTCGGGTTTGAGACCCAGTACTTC. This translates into CASSMGVGFETQYF.